Included here is one T cell receptor beta chain sequence, with context. The data originate from a study of blood T cells in healthy people across ages. The use of a sample-barcoded 5' primer and a J-beta primer mix characterized a second PCR of about 7 to 12 cycles. TCRdb re-derived calls from the 5' RACE reads in MiXCR, one entry per CDR3 protein. The data show 760,000 or so distinct CDR3 sequences, approximately 25% seen once. V trimming: 4 bases; J trimming: 1 base; junction bases outside the gene matches: 7. The CDR3 contains 15 residues. Germline CDR1 MNHNS, CDR2 SASEGT. This same sample was also taken into another study, of T cells of mothers and their children.

The TCR originated in a boy aged 5-17 years in good health. V gene TRBV6-1 combines with J gene TRBJ2-7; TRBD2 agrees at 7 bases. Material: blood. CDR3 region: CASSGGGLGSYEQYF. Written as DNA, the CDR3 is TGTGCCAGCAGTGGCGGGGGATTAGGGTCCTACGAGCAGTACTTC.